These 19 T cell receptor beta chains originate from one sample sequenced in a study of CD8 T cells in Susac syndrome. Reverse transcription of about 0.45 to 1 ug RNA was carried out with random hexamers. TCRdb re-derived calls from the immunoSEQ multiplex PCR reads in MiXCR, one entry per CDR3 protein. Among 200,000 or so distinct CDR3 sequences, roughly 96% were seen once, and the ten largest hold roughly 0.088%. Specimen: CD4+ T cells from PBMCs. The receptor set was obtained from a human donor with multiple sclerosis.

The chain combines TRBV29-1 with TRBJ2-3; TRBD2 matches 7 bases. V trimming: 1 base; J trimming: 4 bases; junction bases outside the gene matches: 8. This CDR3 has 15 residues. Germline-derived CDR1 and CDR2 are SQVTM and ANQGSEA. CDR3 protein: CSVEVAGVRPDTQYF. DNA of the CDR3: TGCAGCGTTGAAGTGGCGGGAGTGAGGCCAGATACGCAGTATTTT.

This chain uses TRBV5-1 with TRBJ2-7; TRBD1 or TRBD2 may be the D gene (5 bases each). V was trimmed by 4 bases and J by 0 bases, leaving 11 bases between them. Germline loops: CDR1 SGHRS, CDR2 YFSETQ. The CDR3 is 14 amino acids. The CDR3: CASSGDPASYEQYF. CDR3 coding DNA: TGCGCCAGCAGCGGGGACCCCGCCTCCTACGAGCAGTACTTC.

The gene calls are TRBV15 and TRBJ2-7; D assignment may be TRBD1 or TRBD2 (5 bases each). The CDR3 totals 18 residues. V shed 3 bases and J shed 3 bases, with 24 bases lying between them. Germline assignment: CDR1 LNHNV and CDR2 YYDKDF (reference sequence). CDR3 DNA sequence: TGTGCCACCAGCAGTGCCTTCTTGGGACGCACGGTTTACTACGAGCAGTACTTC. This gives the protein CATSSAFLGRTVYYEQYF.

Only one count was recorded for this clonotype. The chain employs TRBV11-2 and TRBJ2-5, with D possibly matching TRBD1 (6 bases). In germline, CDR1 is SGHAT, CDR2 FQNNGV. The length of the CDR3 is 14 residues. V lost 5 bases, J lost 6 bases, and 16 bases lay in between. CDR3 in amino acids: CASSPTRGIKTQYF. In nucleotides, the CDR3 is TGTGCCAGCAGCCCTACGAGGGGGATTAAGACCCAGTACTTC.

V is TRBV23-1 and J is TRBJ2-1, with no clear D. TRBV23-1 is marked as an open reading frame, function uncertain. This CDR3 comprises 15 residues. V lost 0 bases and J 7 bases, leaving 13 bases between the germline ends. CDR3 protein: CASSQSFSRCNEQFF. In DNA form, the CDR3 reads TGCGCCAGCAGTCAATCGTTTAGCCGGTGTAATGAGCAGTTCTTC.

This clonotype was recorded once. The chain joins TRBV2 to TRBJ1-2; D perhaps matches TRBD1 (5 bases). Trimming shortened V by 3 bases and J by 4 bases, and 15 bases separated the two germline ends. The CDR3 runs to 15 residues. Germline CDR1 SNHLY, CDR2 FYNNEI. DNA of the CDR3: TGTGCCAGCAGTGACTGGATGGACACGTCCTATGGCTACACCTTC. Translation: CASSDWMDTSYGYTF. The full variable domain, in which reference TRBV2 and TRBJ1-2 provide the parts outside the CDR3, is EPEVTQTPSHQVTQMGQEVILRCVPISNHLYFYWYRQILGQKVEFLVSFYNNEISEKSEIFDDQFSVERPDGSNFTLKIRSTKLEDSAMYFCASSDWMDTSYGYTFGSGTRLTVV.

The chain uses TRBV24-1 and TRBJ2-1; 7 nucleotides agree with TRBD1. CDR3 length: 12 residues. Trimming cost V 5 bases and J 7 bases; bases outside gene matches: 1. Germline assignment: CDR1 KGHDR and CDR2 SFDVKD. The CDR3 bases are TGTGCCACCAGTGTGACAGGGAATGAGCAGTTCTTC. Translation: CATSVTGNEQFF.

This clonotype came up once. The CDR3 sequence is CASLTGMNTEAFF. The CDR3 DNA sequence: TGTGCCAGCCTGACAGGCATGAACACTGAAGCTTTCTTT. The rearrangement links TRBV18 to TRBJ1-1; TRBD1 is a possible D gene (6 bases). CDR1 KGHSH and CDR2 LQKENI come from the germline V gene. The CDR3 loop spans 13 amino acids. V lost 8 bases, J lost 0 bases, and 10 bases lay in between.

This chain connects TRBV3-1 to TRBJ1-2, with 7 bases aligning to TRBD1. This CDR3 comprises 14 residues. Germline V gene data show CDR1 as LGHDT and CDR2 as YNNKEL (reference sequence). V gave up 2 bases and J gave up 2 bases; unmatched junction bases: 2. DNA for the CDR3: TGTGCCAGCAGCCAAACAGGGGAGAACTATGGCTACACCTTC. This sequence encodes CASSQTGENYGYTF.

This clonotype appeared a single time. The chain recombines TRBV3-1 with TRBJ2-2; 10 bases line up with TRBD2. Trimming at V came to 1 base and at J to 4 bases, leaving 6 bases not matched to a gene. The CDR3 sequence is 17 residues long. Germline V gene sequence: CDR1 LGHDT, CDR2 YNNKEL (reference sequence). CDR3 protein: CASSQVAGLAVTGELFF. In DNA form, the CDR3 reads TGTGCCAGCAGCCAAGTTGCCGGACTAGCGGTCACCGGGGAGCTGTTTTTT.

The gene calls are TRBV12-3 or TRBV12-4 and TRBJ2-5; a possible D gene is TRBD1 (5 bases). V was trimmed by 6 bases and J by 2 bases, leaving 19 bases between them. The CDR3 is 16 residues long. The CDR3 sequence is CASSLSRTYHQETQYF. As DNA, the CDR3 is TGTGCCAGCAGCCTTTCCCGGACATACCATCAAGAGACCCAGTACTTC.

The chain joins TRBV20-1 to TRBJ2-5; TRBD1 matches 8 bases. From germline, CDR1 is DFQATT and CDR2 SNEGSKA (reference sequence). The CDR3 has 14 amino acids. The V and J ends lost 4 bases and 3 bases, in that order; junction bases with no gene match: 7. The DNA for the CDR3 is TGCAGTGCTATCAGACAGGGGAAGAAAGAGACCCAGTACTTC. Protein sequence: CSAIRQGKKETQYF.

This clonotype was detected only once. The rearrangement uses TRBV23-1 and TRBJ1-2; unclear D gene. TRBV23-1 is labeled an ORF, and its function is uncertain. Trimming took off 3 bases at V and 6 bases at J, with 14 bases between the two ends. The length of the CDR3 is 14 residues. The CDR3 nucleotides read TGCGCCAGCAGTCACCTGGACGGCCGGGATGGCTACACCTTC. This encodes CASSHLDGRDGYTF.

The chain employs TRBV7-9 and TRBJ2-3; D tentatively fits TRBD1 or TRBD2 (5 bases each). In germline, CDR1 is SEHNR, CDR2 FQNEAQ (reference sequence). V lost 5 bases, J lost 7 bases, and 16 bases lay in between. The CDR3 covers 14 residues. The DNA for the CDR3 is TGTGCCAGCAGCGCAGGTTCCTGGGGACATACGCAGTATTTT. Residues: CASSAGSWGHTQYF.

This clonotype was picked up a small number of times. The chain carries TRBV30 and TRBJ1-2, with a weak D call TRBD1 (5 bases). The CDR3 consists of 12 residues. V was shortened by 5 bases and J by 4 bases, with 11 bases between the two germline ends. CDR1 is GTSNPN and CDR2 is SVGIG in the germline V gene (reference sequence). This chain's CDR3 is CAWSVGGYGYTF. In DNA, the CDR3 is TGTGCCTGGTCCGTCGGGGGCTATGGCTACACCTTC.

This CDR3 is CASSYSALGQVYGYTF. For the CDR3, the DNA is TGTGCCAGCAGTTACTCGGCCCTGGGACAGGTCTATGGCTACACCTTC. This chain joins TRBV6-6 and TRBJ1-2; 8 positions agree with TRBD1. Germline V gives CDR1 MNHNY, CDR2 SVGAGI (reference sequence). The J segment lost 4 bases and the V segment lost 0 bases, leaving 7 bases of the junction unmatched. This CDR3 is built from 16 residues.

The chain carries TRBV27 and TRBJ2-5, with TRBD2 identical over 11 bases. Per the germline V gene, CDR1 is MNHEY and CDR2 is SMNVEV (reference sequence). The V gene end was trimmed by 5 bases and the J gene end by 5 bases; junction bases not matched to a gene: 19. This CDR3 is 19 amino acids long. The DNA for the CDR3 is TGTGCCAGCAGTCTAAAACCGCCATCACTAGCGGGAGTGAGGGAGACCCAGTACTTC. Protein product: CASSLKPPSLAGVRETQYF.

The chain is built from TRBV7-9 and TRBJ2-3; 7 positions agree with TRBD2. CDR1 SEHNR and CDR2 FQNEAQ come from the germline V gene (reference sequence). The CDR3 is 14 residues long. Trimming cost V 11 bases and J 1 base; bases outside gene matches: 9. CDR3: CAPGRASGTDTQYF. In DNA, the CDR3 is TGTGCCCCTGGGAGGGCTAGCGGCACAGATACGCAGTATTTT.

The CDR3, as DNA: TGTGCCAGCAGTTCGACCAGGGGAGGATCCCAGCATTTT. Translation gives CASSSTRGGSQHF. The chain couples TRBV27 to TRBJ1-5; D possibly corresponds to TRBD1 (6 bases). V was cut by 4 bases and J by 11 bases, with 15 bases left in between. The CDR3 totals 13 residues. Germline V gives CDR1 MNHEY, CDR2 SMNVEV (reference sequence).